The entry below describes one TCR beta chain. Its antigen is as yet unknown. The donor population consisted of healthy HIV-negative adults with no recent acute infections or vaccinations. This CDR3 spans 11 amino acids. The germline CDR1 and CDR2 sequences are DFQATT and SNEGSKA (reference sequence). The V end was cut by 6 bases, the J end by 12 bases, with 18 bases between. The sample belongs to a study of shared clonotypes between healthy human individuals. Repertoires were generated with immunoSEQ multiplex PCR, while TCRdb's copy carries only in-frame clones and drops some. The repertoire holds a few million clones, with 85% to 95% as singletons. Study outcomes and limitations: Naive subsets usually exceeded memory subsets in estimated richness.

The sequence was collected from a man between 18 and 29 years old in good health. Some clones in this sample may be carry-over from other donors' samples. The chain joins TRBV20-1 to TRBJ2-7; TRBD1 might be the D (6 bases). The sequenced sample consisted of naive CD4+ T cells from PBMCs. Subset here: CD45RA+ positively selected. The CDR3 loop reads CSASRQARGYF. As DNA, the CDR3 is TGCAGTGCCTCCAGACAGGCCAGGGGGTACTTC.